This T cell receptor beta chain was observed in a study of identical twins. Whole-study results and caveats: Conclusions leaned on cross-sectional statistical analysis and did not track the same donors over time.

The V and J ends lost 4 bases and 1 base respectively, with 11 bases between them. The CDR3 covers 14 residues. Germline V lookup: CDR1 SGHRS, CDR2 YFSETQ. TCRdb independently ran MiXCR on the 5' RACE reads; one entry per CDR3 protein. Of roughly 230,000 distinct CDR3 sequences listed, approximately 8.6% are singletons. Every sampled donor was Caucasian and healthy. This clonotype was recorded a few times. The target antigen is unknown. This sample also appeared in a second study, on yellow fever vaccine responses in identical twins.

The gene calls are TRBV5-1 and TRBJ1-1; a possible D gene is TRBD1 (5 bases). Sequenced material: CD8+ T cells sorted from blood. The sequence derives from a woman in her late teens or twenties in good health. This CDR3 is CASSPPTGNTEAFF. For the CDR3, the DNA is TGCGCCAGCAGCCCGCCTACAGGGAACACTGAAGCTTTCTTT.